These 5 T cell receptor beta chains were sequenced from one sample in a study of cytomegalovirus exposure and HLA in healthy donors. Primers included in the PCR were 60 Vbeta and 13 Jbeta primers. Profiled with immunoSEQ multiplex PCR; TCRdb holds only in-frame clones, not every one. The table shows about 220,000 clones, with around 80% occurring only once. Sequencing was done on a sample of PBMCs. Receptors originate from a boy aged 2 to 9 in good health and CMV-seronegative.

The rearrangement uses TRBV19 and TRBJ2-7, with 8 bases matching TRBD2. This CDR3 is built from 14 residues. The germline V gene encodes CDR1 LNHDA and CDR2 SQIVND (reference sequence). V lost 2 bases, J lost 3 bases, and 3 bases stayed unmatched. CDR3 residues: CASSISGGFYEQYF. The CDR3 DNA reads as TGTGCCAGTAGTATAAGCGGGGGTTTCTACGAGCAGTACTTC.

This clone appeared a few times. The sample has other DNA sequences that encode this CDR3 too. CDR3 sequence reads: CASSTHRGQGYTF. The CDR3 nucleotides read TGTGCCAGCAGTACCCACAGGGGGCAGGGCTACACCTTC. The chain recombines TRBV6-5 with TRBJ1-2; the match to TRBD1 covers 9 bases. There are 13 residues in the CDR3. V lost 5 bases, J lost 8 bases, and 6 bases stayed unmatched. The V gene's germline CDR1 is MNHEY and CDR2 SVGAGI.

There are a few counts of this clone. The chain recombines TRBV6-5 with TRBJ2-7, with TRBD1 identical over 8 bases. The V segment lost 5 bases and the J segment 4 bases; nucleotides outside the gene matches: 10. The CDR3 consists of 15 residues. The germline V gene has CDR1 MNHEY and CDR2 SVGAGI. The CDR3 loop reads CASSHPTGANYEQYF. The CDR3 nucleotides are TGTGCCAGCAGTCATCCGACAGGGGCCAATTACGAGCAGTACTTC.

This chain links TRBV21-1 with TRBJ1-5. TRBV21-1 is tagged as a pseudogene. The CDR3 is made up of 14 amino acids. Here the CDR3 DNA reads TGTGCCAGCAGCAAAGAAAAGGTCGGGCAGCCCCAGCATTTT. Translation gives CASSKEKVGQPQHF.

The chain couples TRBV30 to TRBJ2-1, with D hard to call. Trimming cost V 0 bases and J 2 bases, with 5 bases left between them. The CDR3 consists of 13 residues. Germline CDR1 reads GTSNPN; CDR2 reads SVGIG (reference sequence). CDR3 bases: TGTGCCTGGAGTGTTGCGGCCTACAATGAGCAGTTCTTC. Translating gives CAWSVAAYNEQFF.